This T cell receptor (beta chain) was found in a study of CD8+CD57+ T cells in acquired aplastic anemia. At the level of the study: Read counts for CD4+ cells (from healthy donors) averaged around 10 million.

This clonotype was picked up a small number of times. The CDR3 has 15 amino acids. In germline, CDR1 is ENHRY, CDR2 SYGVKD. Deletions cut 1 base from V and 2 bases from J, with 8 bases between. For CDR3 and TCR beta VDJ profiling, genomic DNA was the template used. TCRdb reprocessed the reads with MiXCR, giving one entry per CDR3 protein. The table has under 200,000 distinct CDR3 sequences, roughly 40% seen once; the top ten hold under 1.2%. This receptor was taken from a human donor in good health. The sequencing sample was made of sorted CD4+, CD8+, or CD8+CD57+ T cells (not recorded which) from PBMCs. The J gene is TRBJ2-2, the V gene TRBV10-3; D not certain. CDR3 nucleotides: TGTGCCATCAGTGAGTGGTCAGCTAACACCGGGGAGCTGTTTTTT. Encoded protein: CAISEWSANTGELFF.